Sequencing of this T cell receptor beta chain was carried out in a study of T cells after yellow fever vaccination. Making TCR cDNA involved 5'RACE template switching, which added UMIs and a universal primer site. TCRdb re-called the 5' RACE reads with MiXCR, one entry per CDR3 protein. This repertoire shows some 220,000 distinct CDR3 sequences, roughly 3.3% found once; its top ten account for around 3.3%. Study results and limitations: Booster sampling recovered most clones from primary vaccination (around 97% CD4, 80% to 90% CD8). Contaminating bulk clonotypes could be abundant in FACS-sorted repertoires. Compared with primary, the secondary response was weaker and peaked at day 5, not 15.

This clonotype was seen at least ten times. Its matching antigen is unknown. J lost 0 bases, V lost 6 bases, and 6 bases had no gene match. The CDR3 contains 15 residues. Looked up from germline, CDR1 is MNHEY and CDR2 is SVGEGT. The receptor's source is a man younger than 35 who received the YFV17D yellow fever vaccine. This rearrangement joins TRBV6-2 or TRBV6-3 to TRBJ2-5; 8 bases agree with TRBD2. The sample was CD4+ T cells sorted from PBMCs, taken 10 days after the yellow fever booster vaccination. In DNA form, the CDR3 reads TGTGCCAGCAGGCGATTTAGCGGGGACCAAGAGACCCAGTACTTC. Translation gives CASRRFSGDQETQYF.